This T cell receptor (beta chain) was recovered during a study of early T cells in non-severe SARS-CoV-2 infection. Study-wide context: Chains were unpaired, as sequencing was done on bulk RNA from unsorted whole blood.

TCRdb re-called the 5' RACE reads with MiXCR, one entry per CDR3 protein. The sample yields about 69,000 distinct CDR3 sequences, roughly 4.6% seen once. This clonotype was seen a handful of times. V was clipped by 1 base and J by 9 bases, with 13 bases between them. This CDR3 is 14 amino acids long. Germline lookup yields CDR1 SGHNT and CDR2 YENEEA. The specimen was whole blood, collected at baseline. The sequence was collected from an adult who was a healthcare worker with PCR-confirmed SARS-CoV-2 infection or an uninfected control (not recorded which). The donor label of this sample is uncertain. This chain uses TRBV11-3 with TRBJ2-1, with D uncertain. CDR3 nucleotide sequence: TGTGCCAGCAGCTTAGGGTCCGTGGGCGGTGAGCAGTTCTTC. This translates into CASSLGSVGGEQFF.